The following is a T cell receptor beta chain sequence with its context. Its target antigen remains unknown. Each CD8+ T cell subset was flow-sorted in triplicate, with roughly 330,000 cells per subset placed directly into RLT lysis buffer. Naive CD8+ T cells were defined stringently as CD45RO-CCR7+CD27+CD95- to exclude memory contaminants. Using standard density gradient centrifugation, peripheral blood mononuclear cells were isolated from buffy coats. A FACSAria III was used to flow-sort naive CD8+ T cells into CXCR3-negative and CXCR3-positive populations. Total RNA was extracted from sorted cells using an RNeasy Mini Kit. The CDR3, from cysteine to phenylalanine, totals 14 residues. No DNA is given. The record originates from a study of CXCR3-negative and CXCR3-positive naive CD8 T cells (dated by TCRdb to between 2018 and 2021). Regarding the complete study: In total, around 150 million TRB reads were obtained, or roughly 1.5 +/- 0.3 million reads per library. Data from around ten donors, pooled across two independent experiments, went into the diversity and physicochemical repertoire analyses. The TRBV-TRBJ cluster analysis covered naive subsets from 5 donors and memory cells from 3 donors. Beyond this particular receptor, the publication reports: Freshly isolated PBMCs were used for most assays because CXCR3 expression went down partially after cryopreservation. Comparably high repertoire diversity was found in both naive subsets, whereas much lower repertoire diversity was found in memory CD8+ T cells. Similar TRBV-TRBJ usage was shown by naive CXCR3-negative and CXCR3-positive cells from the same donor, whereas distinct patterns were shown by memory cells. Because surface CD5, which has been linked to self-reactivity in mice, was comparable between naive subsets, TCR interaction strength was also inferred from TRB CDR3 physicochemical properties. Compared with CXCR3-negative naive cells, CXCR3-positive naive cells had TRB CDR3s with higher hydrophobicity (lower Kidera factor 4), lower energy, and higher strength and volume indices.

For sequencing, a NextSeq 550 was employed. The Human TCR Profiling Kit (MiLaboratory) was used to prepare UMI-labeled 5' RACE TRB cDNA libraries. The full amount of extracted RNA was used for cDNA synthesis, and the full amount of resulting cDNA was used for PCR amplification. Libraries were prepared in parallel using an identical number of PCR cycles. Regarding the original processing steps: With a minimum of two reads required per UMI, MIGEC and MiXCR pulled out about 57,000 +/- 9,900 unique UMI-labeled TRB cDNA molecules from each library. On average, roughly 40,000 +/- 10,000 functional in-frame TRB CDR3 nucleotide clonotypes lacking stop codons were found per library. Diversity metrics, including normalized Shannon-Wiener and Chao1, were computed in VDJtools after downsampling to 5000 UMI-labeled TRB molecules per sample. VDJtools computed clonotype-size-weighted physicochemical properties of the central five CDR3 residues: interaction energy, strength, volume and Kidera factor 4. TCRdb reprocessed the sequencing reads and holds a single record per CDR3 protein sequence, with no DNA. The authors' filters were not applied to this entry. The sample's table lists a count of about 90,000 distinct CDR3 sequences. The ten most abundant clones make up 0.8% to 0.85% of the sample.

The sequence joins TRBV21-1 to TRBJ1-4; TCRdb's D call of TRBD1 is untestable without DNA. TRBV21-1 is deemed a pseudogene. Sequencing was done on a sample of naive CXCR3+ CD8+ T cells from blood. Interpreted using the paper, the cell subset or site label stands for: CD45RO-CCR7+CD27+CD95- naive CD8+ T cells expressing CXCR3 (TNR3+). This TCR derives from a human donor in good health. Some clones in this sample may be carry-over from other donors' samples. The CDR3 protein: CASKKGRVEEKLFF.